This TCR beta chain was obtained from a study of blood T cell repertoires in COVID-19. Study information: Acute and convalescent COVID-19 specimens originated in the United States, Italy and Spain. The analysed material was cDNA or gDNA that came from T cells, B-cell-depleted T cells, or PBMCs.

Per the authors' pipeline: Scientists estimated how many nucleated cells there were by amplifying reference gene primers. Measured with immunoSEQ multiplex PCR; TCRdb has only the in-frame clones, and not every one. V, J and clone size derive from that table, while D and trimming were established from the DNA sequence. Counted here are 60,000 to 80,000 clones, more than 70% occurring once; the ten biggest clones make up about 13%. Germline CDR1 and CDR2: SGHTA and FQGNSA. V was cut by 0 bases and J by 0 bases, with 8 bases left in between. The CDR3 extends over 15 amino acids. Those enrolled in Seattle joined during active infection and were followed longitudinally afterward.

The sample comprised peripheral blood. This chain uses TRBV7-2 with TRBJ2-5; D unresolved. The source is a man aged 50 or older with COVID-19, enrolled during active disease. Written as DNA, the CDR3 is TGTGCCAGCAGCTTAGCGGCGCGGTACCAAGAGACCCAGTACTTC. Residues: CASSLAARYQETQYF. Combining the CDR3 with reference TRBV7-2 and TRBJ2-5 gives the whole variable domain GAGVSQSPSNKVTEKGKDVELRCDPISGHTALYWYRQSLGQGLEFLIYFQGNSAPDKSGLPSDRFSAERTGGSVSTLTIQRTQQEDSAVYLCASSLAARYQETQYFGPGTRLLVL.